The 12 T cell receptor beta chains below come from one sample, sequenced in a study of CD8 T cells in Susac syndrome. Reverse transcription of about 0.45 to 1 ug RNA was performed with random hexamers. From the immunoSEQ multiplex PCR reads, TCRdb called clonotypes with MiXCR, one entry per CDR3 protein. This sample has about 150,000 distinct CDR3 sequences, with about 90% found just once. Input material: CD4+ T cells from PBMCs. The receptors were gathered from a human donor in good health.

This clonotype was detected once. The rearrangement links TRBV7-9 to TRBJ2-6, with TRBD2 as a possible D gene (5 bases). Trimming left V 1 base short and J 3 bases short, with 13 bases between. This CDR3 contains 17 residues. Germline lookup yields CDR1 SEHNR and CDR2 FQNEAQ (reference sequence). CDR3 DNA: TGTGCCAGCAGCTTAGATCGCGGGCGGAGTGGGGCCAACGTCCTGACTTTC. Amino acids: CASSLDRGRSGANVLTF.

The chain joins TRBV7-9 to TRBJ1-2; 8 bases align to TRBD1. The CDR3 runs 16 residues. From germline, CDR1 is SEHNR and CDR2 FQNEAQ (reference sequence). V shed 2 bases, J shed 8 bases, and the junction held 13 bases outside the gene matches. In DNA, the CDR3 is TGTGCCAGCAGCTTAAACTCGGGACAGGCGGCTAGCGGCTACACCTTC. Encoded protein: CASSLNSGQAASGYTF.

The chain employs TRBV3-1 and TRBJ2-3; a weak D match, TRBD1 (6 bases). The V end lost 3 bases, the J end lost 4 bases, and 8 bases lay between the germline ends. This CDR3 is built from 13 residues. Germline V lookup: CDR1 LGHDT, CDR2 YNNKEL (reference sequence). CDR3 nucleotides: TGTGCCAGCAGCCAGTCAGGGGCAGATACGCAGTATTTT. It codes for CASSQSGADTQYF.

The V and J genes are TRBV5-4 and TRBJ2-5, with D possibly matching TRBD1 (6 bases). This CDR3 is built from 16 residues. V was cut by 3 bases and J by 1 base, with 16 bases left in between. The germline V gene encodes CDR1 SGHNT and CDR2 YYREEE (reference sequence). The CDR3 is CASSSSLDRPQETQYF. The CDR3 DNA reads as TGTGCCAGCAGCTCCTCCCTAGACAGGCCCCAAGAGACCCAGTACTTC.

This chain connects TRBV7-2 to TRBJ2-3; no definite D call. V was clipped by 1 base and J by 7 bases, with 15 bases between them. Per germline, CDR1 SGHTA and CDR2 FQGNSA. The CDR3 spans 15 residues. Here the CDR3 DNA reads TGTGCCAGCAGCTTAGGGGGAAGTATAACAAATACGCAGTATTTT. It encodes CASSLGGSITNTQYF.

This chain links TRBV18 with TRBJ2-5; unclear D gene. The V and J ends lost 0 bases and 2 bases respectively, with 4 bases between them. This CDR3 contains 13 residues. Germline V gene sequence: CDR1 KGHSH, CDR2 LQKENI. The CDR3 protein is CASSPPEQETQYF. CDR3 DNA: TGTGCCAGCTCACCACCGGAACAAGAGACCCAGTACTTC.

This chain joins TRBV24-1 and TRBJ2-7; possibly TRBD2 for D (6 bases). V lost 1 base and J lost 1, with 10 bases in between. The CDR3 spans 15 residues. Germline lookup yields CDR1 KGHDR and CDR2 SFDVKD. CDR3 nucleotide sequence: TGTGCCACCAGTGATTTTGAACGGGGGTCCTACGAGCAGTACTTC. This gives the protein CATSDFERGSYEQYF.

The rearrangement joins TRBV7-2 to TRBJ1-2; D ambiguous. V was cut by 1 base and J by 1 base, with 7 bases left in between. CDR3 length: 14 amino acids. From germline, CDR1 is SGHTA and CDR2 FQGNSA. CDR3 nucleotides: TGTGCCAGCAGCTTAGATATGAGTAACTATGGCTACACCTTC. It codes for CASSLDMSNYGYTF.

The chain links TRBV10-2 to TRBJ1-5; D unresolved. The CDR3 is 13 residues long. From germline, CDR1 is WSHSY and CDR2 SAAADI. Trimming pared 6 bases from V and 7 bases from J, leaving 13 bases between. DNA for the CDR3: TGCGCCAGCAGCGGGAGTTTAGAACAGCCCCAGCATTTT. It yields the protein CASSGSLEQPQHF.

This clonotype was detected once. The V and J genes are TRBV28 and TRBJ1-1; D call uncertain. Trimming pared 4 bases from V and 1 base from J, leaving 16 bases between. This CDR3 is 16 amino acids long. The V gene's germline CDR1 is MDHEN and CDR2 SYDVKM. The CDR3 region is CASSSPVEGGNTEAFF. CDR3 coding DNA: TGTGCCAGCAGTTCCCCCGTGGAGGGAGGGAACACTGAAGCTTTCTTT.

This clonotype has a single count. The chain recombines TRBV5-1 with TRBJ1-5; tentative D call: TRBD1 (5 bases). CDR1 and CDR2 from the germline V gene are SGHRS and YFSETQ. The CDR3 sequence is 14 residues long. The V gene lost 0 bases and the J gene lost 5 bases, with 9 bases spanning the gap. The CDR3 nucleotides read TGCGCCAGCAGCTTGGTGGCAGGGCATCAGCCCCAGCATTTT. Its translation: CASSLVAGHQPQHF.

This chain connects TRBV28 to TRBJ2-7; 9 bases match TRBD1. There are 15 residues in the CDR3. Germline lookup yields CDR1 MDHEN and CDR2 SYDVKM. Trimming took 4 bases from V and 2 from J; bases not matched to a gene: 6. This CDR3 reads CASSSRDRVTYEQYF. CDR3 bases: TGTGCCAGCAGTTCCCGGGACAGGGTCACCTACGAGCAGTACTTC.